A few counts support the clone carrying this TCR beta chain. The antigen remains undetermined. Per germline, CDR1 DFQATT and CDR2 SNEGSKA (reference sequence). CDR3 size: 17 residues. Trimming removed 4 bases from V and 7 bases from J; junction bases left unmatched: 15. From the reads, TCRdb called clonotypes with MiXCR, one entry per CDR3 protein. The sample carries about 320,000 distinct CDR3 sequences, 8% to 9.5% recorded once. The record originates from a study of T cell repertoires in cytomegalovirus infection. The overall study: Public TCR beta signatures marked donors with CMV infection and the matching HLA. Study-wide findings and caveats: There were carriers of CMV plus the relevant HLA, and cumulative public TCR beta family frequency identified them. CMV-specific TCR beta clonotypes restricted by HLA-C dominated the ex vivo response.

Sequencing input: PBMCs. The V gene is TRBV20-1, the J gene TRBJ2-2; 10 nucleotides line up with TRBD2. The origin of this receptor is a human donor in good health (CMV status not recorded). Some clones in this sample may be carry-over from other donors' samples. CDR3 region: CSATSHPGLAFYGELFF. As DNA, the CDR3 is TGCAGTGCTACATCCCACCCGGGACTAGCGTTCTACGGGGAGCTGTTTTTT.